A few counts support the clone carrying this T cell receptor beta chain. Its antigen remains unknown. Using RNA template, CDR3s of TCR alpha and beta were amplified with iRepertoire arm-PCR. In TCRdb, the multiplex PCR reads were re-called with MiXCR into one record per CDR3 protein. The sample has roughly 350,000 distinct CDR3 sequences; 35% to 45% are singletons. This specimen comes from a study of glioma-infiltrating T cells. Overall study context: Low-grade gliomas were grade II; glioblastomas were grade IV at initial diagnosis. Dexamethasone exposure before glioma surgery was limited to six or fewer days.

Germline values: CDR1 SEHNR, CDR2 FQNEAQ (reference sequence). V lost 5 bases to trimming and J lost 1 base, with 15 bases between them. CDR3 length: 15 residues. General study findings and limits: Tissue-blood divergence was below expectation in non-neoplastic patients, above in gliomas.

Sequencing was done on a sample of glioma tissue, nonneoplastic brain tissue, or PBMCs (not recorded which). This rearrangement joins TRBV7-9 to TRBJ2-7, with a weak D call TRBD2 (5 bases). This TCR derives from a human donor with low-grade glioma or glioblastoma, undergoing nonglioma brain surgery, or in good health (not recorded which). CDR3 residues: CASSLLRGGSYEQYF. CDR3 DNA: TGTGCCAGCAGCCTTCTCCGGGGTGGTTCCTACGAGCAGTACTTC.